These 21 T cell receptor beta chains share one sample of origin, sequenced in a study of cytomegalovirus exposure and HLA in healthy donors. The PCR contained 60 Vbeta and 13 Jbeta primers. This table comes from immunoSEQ multiplex PCR, and its TCRdb copy is limited to in-frame clones, with some not included. The sample records some 150,000 clones, less than 85% being singletons. The source material was PBMCs. Receptors originate from a man between 60 and 75 years old in good health and CMV-seronegative.

The chain couples TRBV5-1 to TRBJ2-3; no reliable D call. The V end lost 0 bases, the J end lost 0 bases, and 5 bases lay between the germline ends. Germline V gives CDR1 SGHRS, CDR2 YFSETQ. CDR3 length: 14 amino acids. CDR3 sequence: CASSLAVSTDTQYF. For the CDR3, the DNA is TGCGCCAGCAGCTTGGCGGTGAGCACAGATACGCAGTATTTT.

Remarks on this clone: This sample also contains other DNA sequences that code for the same CDR3. This chain uses TRBV5-1 with TRBJ2-5; 11 bases fit TRBD1. Germline V gives CDR1 SGHRS, CDR2 YFSETQ. The trim removed 1 base at V and 5 bases at J, leaving 4 bases unmatched. CDR3 size: 15 residues. The CDR3 region has the DNA TGCGCCAGCAGCTTGACCGGGACAGGGGGGGAGACCCAGTACTTC. Translation: CASSLTGTGGETQYF.

This clone was seen just once. The chain employs TRBV5-1 and TRBJ2-5; no reliable D call. This CDR3 spans 13 amino acids. Trimming stripped 0 bases from V and 0 bases from J, with 3 bases between. Germline V gene data show CDR1 as SGHRS and CDR2 as YFSETQ. The CDR3 is CASSLDYQETQYF. In DNA, the CDR3 is TGCGCCAGCAGCTTGGACTACCAAGAGACCCAGTACTTC.

This chain joins TRBV6-5 and TRBJ1-2; TRBD1 is a possible D gene (6 bases). The length of the CDR3 is 14 residues. Trimming took off 2 bases at V and 3 bases at J, with 10 bases between the two ends. CDR1 MNHEY and CDR2 SVGAGI come from the germline V gene. CDR3 DNA: TGTGCCAGCAGTTACACGGGGGGCCACTATGGCTACACCTTC. This sequence encodes CASSYTGGHYGYTF.

This clone has just one count. This chain uses TRBV9 with TRBJ2-2; D is possibly TRBD2 (6 bases). This CDR3 region has 18 residues. Germline V gene sequence: CDR1 SGDLS, CDR2 YYNGEE. V lost 6 bases and J lost 5, with 26 bases in between. The CDR3 reads CASTDPVGGARQTGELFF. DNA of the CDR3: TGTGCCAGCACCGACCCGGTGGGGGGAGCACGTCAGACCGGGGAGCTGTTTTTT.

This chain uses TRBV6-6 with TRBJ2-5, with a weak D call TRBD1 (6 bases). The better agreement between TRBJ2-7 and the DNA end casts doubt on the J call. The CDR3 length is 14 residues. Germline V gives CDR1 MNHNY, CDR2 SVGAGI (reference sequence). The CDR3 DNA sequence: TGTGCCAGCAGCCCAGCTCGGACAGCCGCCGAGCAGTACTTC. This gives the protein CASSPARTAAEQYF.

V usage is TRBV2 and J usage is TRBJ2-3, with 7 bases aligning to TRBD2. CDR3 length: 16 residues. With 4 bases clipped from V and 3 bases from J, the junction kept 10 bases outside the gene matches. Germline V CDR1 and CDR2: SNHLY, FYNNEI. The CDR3 spells CASSARTLAATDTQYF. In DNA, the CDR3 is TGTGCCAGCAGTGCCCGAACTCTAGCGGCTACAGATACGCAGTATTTT.

V gene TRBV7-2 combines with J gene TRBJ2-5; TRBD2 matches at 14 bases. The junction had 5 bases not matched to a gene; V was cut back by 7 bases and J by 4 bases. Germline CDR1 SGHTA, CDR2 FQGNSA. There are 15 residues in the CDR3. The DNA for the CDR3 is TGTGCCAGCAAAACCGGGACTAGCGGGGGAGAGACCCAGTACTTC. Translation gives CASKTGTSGGETQYF.

In its sample, this clone was seen a few times. The J gene is TRBJ2-3, the V gene TRBV18; TRBD2 is a possible D gene (7 bases). CDR1 and CDR2 (germline): KGHSH, LQKENI. The CDR3 loop spans 15 amino acids. The V and J ends lost 1 base and 6 bases respectively, with 14 bases between them. Written as DNA, the CDR3 is TGTGCCAGCTCACCACTCCGGGGGGCTGCCGATACGCAGTATTTT. Encoded protein: CASSPLRGAADTQYF.

The chain joins TRBV11-1 to TRBJ1-2, with 10 bases aligning to TRBD1. V lost 3 bases to trimming and J lost 2 bases; unmatched junction nucleotides: 6. The CDR3 sequence is 16 residues long. Per germline, CDR1 SGHAT and CDR2 FQDESV (reference sequence). CDR3 protein: CASSLGDRGPNYGYTF. CDR3 DNA: TGTGCCAGCAGCTTGGGTGACAGGGGGCCCAACTATGGCTACACCTTC.

This clone appeared once. The rearrangement links TRBV4-1 to TRBJ2-2; the match to TRBD2 covers 8 bases. In germline, CDR1 is MGHRA, CDR2 YSYEKL. V lost 2 bases to trimming and J lost 3 bases; unmatched junction nucleotides: 17. The CDR3 spans 20 residues. This CDR3 reads CASSQPSGSRGGNYTGELFF. The CDR3 nucleotides are TGCGCCAGCAGCCAACCGTCGGGCAGCCGGGGGGGAAATTACACCGGGGAGCTGTTTTTT.

The genes are TRBV7-2 and TRBJ2-7, with 9 bases matching TRBD2. The CDR3 is made up of 16 amino acids. V was clipped by 5 bases and J by 1 base; unmatched bases: 9. CDR1 is SGHTA, CDR2 FQGNSA, per germline. Written as DNA, the CDR3 is TGTGCCAGCAGCAGGGGGGGAGCGGGAGGATCCTACGAGCAGTACTTC. Translation gives CASSRGGAGGSYEQYF.

This rearrangement joins TRBV5-5 to TRBJ1-5; D is unclear. Germline CDR1 SGHKS, CDR2 YYEKEE (reference sequence). The V gene lost 2 bases and the J gene lost 5 bases, with 11 bases spanning the gap. This CDR3 comprises 14 residues. The CDR3 sequence is CASSFRVLDQPQHF. CDR3 nucleotides: TGTGCCAGCAGCTTTAGAGTTCTGGATCAGCCCCAGCATTTT.

The J gene is TRBJ2-5, the V gene TRBV11-1, with TRBD2 matching over 7 bases. Looked up from germline, CDR1 is SGHAT and CDR2 is FQDESV (reference sequence). The CDR3 runs to 17 residues. The junction had 13 bases not matched to a gene; V was cut back by 2 bases and J by 4 bases. The chain's CDR3 is CASSLLSSGVLRETQYF. CDR3 bases: TGTGCCAGCAGCTTACTTTCCAGCGGGGTTCTTAGAGAGACCCAGTACTTC.

This clone has just a few counts. V and J are TRBV30 and TRBJ2-5; no clear D. There are 8 residues in the CDR3. Germline V CDR1 and CDR2: GTSNPN, SVGIG (reference sequence). The CDR3 loop reads CGAETQYF. The CDR3 DNA is TGTGGAGCAGAGACCCAGTACTTC.

This chain joins TRBV18 and TRBJ2-5; TRBD2 matches at 11 bases. The J call could be wrong; TRBJ2-7 is a better fit for the DNA end. Germline V gene lookup returns CDR1 KGHSH and CDR2 LQKENI. This CDR3 is built from 15 residues. The CDR3: CASSPIGTSGYEQYF. The CDR3 nucleotides read TGTGCCAGCTCACCAATCGGGACTAGCGGCTACGAGCAGTACTTC.

This clone is a singleton in its sample. CDR3 bases: TGTGCCAGCAGCCCCAACGCAGGCTCAGCAACCATTAATTCACCCCTCCACTTT. It encodes CASSPNAGSATINSPLHF. The V and J genes are TRBV9 and TRBJ1-6; D call uncertain. The ends were cut back, 4 bases at V and 6 bases at J, with 23 bases in the middle. CDR1 and CDR2 from the germline V gene are SGDLS and YYNGEE. The CDR3 spans 18 residues.

The rearrangement uses TRBV4-1 and TRBJ1-2, with TRBD1 identical over 9 bases. The trim removed 2 bases at V and 6 bases at J, leaving 10 bases unmatched. CDR3 size: 16 residues. CDR1 and CDR2 from the germline V gene are MGHRA and YSYEKL. The CDR3 here is CASSQPARTGANGYTF. CDR3 coding DNA: TGCGCCAGCAGCCAACCCGCCCGGACAGGGGCCAATGGCTACACCTTC.

The V gene is TRBV10-3, the J gene TRBJ2-5; 10 bases are shared with TRBD1. CDR1 is ENHRY, CDR2 SYGVKD, per germline. V dropped 4 bases and J dropped 2; count of bases not matched to a gene: 4. The CDR3 runs to 15 residues. In DNA, the CDR3 is TGTGCCATCAGTGTCGGACAGGGGGTTCAAGAGACCCAGTACTTC. It yields the protein CAISVGQGVQETQYF.

V and J are TRBV5-1 and TRBJ2-2; 8 bases map to TRBD1. The CDR3 extends over 13 amino acids. V trimming: 2 bases; J trimming: 8 bases; junction bases outside the gene matches: 2. Germline V lookup: CDR1 SGHRS, CDR2 YFSETQ. In nucleotides, the CDR3 is TGCGCCAGCAGCTTCGGACAGGGAGGGGAGCTGTTTTTT. It translates to CASSFGQGGELFF.

The gene calls are TRBV5-1 and TRBJ2-7; 11 nucleotides line up with TRBD2. The CDR3 covers 16 residues. CDR1 and CDR2 from the germline V gene are SGHRS and YFSETQ. J gave up 2 bases and V 3 bases, and 7 bases lay outside the gene matches. The chain's CDR3 is CASSSPTSGDPYEQYF. The CDR3 region has the DNA TGCGCCAGCAGCTCCCCGACTAGCGGGGACCCCTACGAGCAGTACTTC.